This T cell receptor beta chain was documented in a study of shared clonotypes between healthy human individuals. Germline V gives CDR1 MNHEY, CDR2 SMNVEV (reference sequence). This CDR3 is 14 amino acids long. V lost 6 bases to trimming and J lost 8 bases; unmatched junction nucleotides: 7. Findings and limits, study-wide: All-four-donor shared clonotypes had higher generation probabilities than non-shared clonotypes did.

Libraries were prepared by immunoSEQ multiplex PCR; TCRdb keeps only in-frame clonotypes and omits some of them. The table lists about 2 million clones, 95% of them singletons. A word on this clone: Antigen specificity is unknown.

This chain uses TRBV27 with TRBJ1-4; 9 nucleotides match TRBD1. Sequences were obtained from naive CD4+ T cells sorted from blood. Subset of the sample: CD45RA+ positively selected. This sequence was found in a young man in good health. In nucleotides, the CDR3 is TGTGCCAGCAGACCAGGGACAGGGTGGGAAAAACTGTTTTTT. Its protein is CASRPGTGWEKLFF. Complete variable domain (other parts from reference TRBV27 and TRBJ1-4): EAQVTQNPRYLITVTGKKLTVTCSQNMNHEYMSWYRQDPGLGLRQIYYSMNVEVTDKGDVPEGYKVSRKEKRNFPLILESPSPNQTSLYFCASRPGTGWEKLFFGSGTQLSVL.